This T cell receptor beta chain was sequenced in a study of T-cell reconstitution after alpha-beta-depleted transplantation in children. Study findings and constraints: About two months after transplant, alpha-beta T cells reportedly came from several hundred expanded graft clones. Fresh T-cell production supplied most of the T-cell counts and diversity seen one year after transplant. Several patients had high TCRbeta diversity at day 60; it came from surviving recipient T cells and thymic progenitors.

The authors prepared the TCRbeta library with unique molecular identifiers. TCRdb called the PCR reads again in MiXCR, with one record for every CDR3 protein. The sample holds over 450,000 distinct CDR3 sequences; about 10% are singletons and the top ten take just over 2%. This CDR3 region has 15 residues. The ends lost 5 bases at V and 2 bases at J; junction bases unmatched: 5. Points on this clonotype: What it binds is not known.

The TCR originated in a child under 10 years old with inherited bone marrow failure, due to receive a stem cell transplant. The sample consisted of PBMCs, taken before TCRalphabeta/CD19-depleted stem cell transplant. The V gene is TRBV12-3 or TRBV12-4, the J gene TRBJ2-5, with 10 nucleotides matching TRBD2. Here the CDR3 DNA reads TGTGCCAGCAGTAAGCAGACTAGCGGGCAAGAGACCCAGTACTTC. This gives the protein CASSKQTSGQETQYF.